This T cell receptor beta chain emerged from a study of PD-L1 blockade in urothelial cancer. Data came from immunoSEQ multiplex PCR; TCRdb stores just in-frame clones and leaves some out. Among 50,000 to 60,000 clones listed, around 84% were seen once. V lost 5 bases to trimming and J lost 4 bases, with 20 bases between them. The CDR3 is made up of 16 amino acids. Germline assignment: CDR1 MNHEY and CDR2 SMNVEV (reference sequence). Sequenced material: PBMCs, taken around atezolizumab (anti-PD-L1) treatment. This clonotype was obtained from a man aged 50 or older with urothelial cancer. The chain recombines TRBV27 with TRBJ2-5, with D possibly being TRBD1 (6 bases). CDR3 sequence reads: CASSPNRVLSRETQYF. The CDR3 DNA reads TGTGCCAGCAGTCCAAACAGGGTCCTTTCTCGAGAGACCCAGTACTTC.